What follows are 17 T cell receptor beta chains derived from one specimen sequenced in a study of blood T cell repertoires in COVID-19. The protocol was immunoSEQ multiplex PCR, while the TCRdb copy is restricted to in-frame clones and leaves out a portion. The table shows fewer than 20,000 clones, with approximately 85% occurring only once. Sequencing was performed on peripheral blood. The receptor source for this set is a man between 35 and 55 years old with active or convalescent COVID-19.

Notes on this clone: This sample also contains other DNA sequences that code for the same CDR3. The chain couples TRBV6-5 to TRBJ2-1; the D gene is possibly TRBD1 (5 bases). With 4 bases removed from V and 6 bases from J, the gap between germline ends came to 16 bases. CDR3 length equals 15 residues. CDR1 is MNHEY and CDR2 is SVGAGI in the germline V gene. CDR3 residues: CASSLTDTQFNEQFF. The CDR3 bases are TGTGCCAGCAGTTTGACAGATACCCAATTCAATGAGCAGTTCTTC.

CDR3 sequence reads: CASSEGSGETYEQYF. CDR3 DNA: TGTGCCAGCAGTGAAGGGAGCGGGGAGACCTACGAGCAGTACTTC. The gene calls are TRBV2 and TRBJ2-7, with 7 positions matching TRBD2. Losses at the gene ends were 1 base for V and 2 bases for J; bases not matched to a gene: 5. CDR3 length equals 15 residues. Germline-derived CDR1 and CDR2 are SNHLY and FYNNEI.

The CDR3 loop is CSASYPQGNQPQHF. The CDR3 nucleotides are TGCAGTGCTAGTTATCCTCAGGGGAATCAGCCCCAGCATTTT. This rearrangement joins TRBV20-1 to TRBJ1-5; TRBD1 is a possible D gene (6 bases). V was shortened by 3 bases and J by 4 bases, with 13 bases between the two germline ends. The CDR3 covers 14 residues. Germline assignment: CDR1 DFQATT and CDR2 SNEGSKA (reference sequence).

This chain uses TRBV5-6 with TRBJ1-5, with TRBD1 identical over 7 bases. V shed 1 base and J 5 bases; nucleotides not matched to a gene: 3. CDR1 is SGHDT and CDR2 is YYEEEE in the germline V gene. The CDR3 loop spans 14 amino acids. The CDR3 DNA reads as TGTGCCAGCAGCTTGACAGGGGTCTATCAGCCCCAGCATTTT. Translation gives CASSLTGVYQPQHF.

The V gene is TRBV14, the J gene TRBJ2-1; TRBD1 might be the D (5 bases). The CDR3 totals 15 residues. V lost 6 bases, J lost 0 bases, and 12 bases lay in between. CDR1 is SGHDN and CDR2 is FVKESK in the germline V gene. The DNA for the CDR3 is TGTGCCAGCAGGGAAGGGGCCAACTCCTACAATGAGCAGTTCTTC. Translation gives CASREGANSYNEQFF.

The genes are TRBV6-1 and TRBJ2-5; D perhaps matches TRBD2 (6 bases). There are 20 residues in the CDR3. Germline CDR1 and CDR2: MNHNS and SASEGT. The V and J ends lost 1 base and 0 bases respectively, with 24 bases between them. The CDR3 bases are TGTGCCAGCAGTGAAGAGGGAGGTGCCGGGGTCCCTACGTACCAAGAGACCCAGTACTTC. This gives the protein CASSEEGGAGVPTYQETQYF.

Worth noting for this clone: One junction end disagrees with the germline gene, perhaps due to a read error. This chain connects TRBV7-2 to TRBJ1-2, with 8 bases identical to TRBD1. Germline V gene sequence: CDR1 SGHTA, CDR2 FQGNSA. This CDR3 has 16 amino acids. The CDR3 is CASSLAPAGGAGGYTF. DNA of the CDR3: TGTGCCAGCAGCCTAGCCCCAGCAGGGGGCGCCGGTGGCTACACCTTC.

The table lists this clone with a few counts. Distinct nucleotide sequences in the sample also encode this CDR3. V gene TRBV19 combines with J gene TRBJ2-5; D gene uncertain. In germline, CDR1 is LNHDA, CDR2 SQIVND (reference sequence). V dropped 1 base and J dropped 1 base, with 4 bases sitting between them. This CDR3 contains 13 residues. The CDR3 is CASSIGPQETQYF. The CDR3 DNA is TGTGCCAGTAGTATAGGGCCCCAAGAGACCCAGTACTTC.

The V call is TRBV18, the J call TRBJ1-1; 8 bases line up with TRBD1. The CDR3 is made up of 14 amino acids. The V segment lost 6 bases and the J segment 8 bases; nucleotides outside the gene matches: 11. Germline-derived CDR1 and CDR2 are KGHSH and LQKENI. The CDR3 coding sequence is TGTGCCAGCTCCCGCGGACAGGGCAATTCAGAAGCTTTCTTT. It encodes CASSRGQGNSEAFF.

The chain recombines TRBV6-6 with TRBJ1-4; D is undetermined. The germline V gene encodes CDR1 MNHNY and CDR2 SVGAGI (reference sequence). The ends were cut back, 5 bases at V and 6 bases at J, with 25 bases in the middle. The CDR3 contains 18 residues. CDR3 DNA sequence: TGTGCCAGCAGTCCCCGTTTGCTTCAGGAGGCTCTAGATGAAAAACTGTTTTTT. Translating gives CASSPRLLQEALDEKLFF.

The chain joins TRBV18 to TRBJ1-2; TRBD1 matches at 7 bases. This CDR3 region has 14 residues. V lost 3 bases and J lost 8; bases outside the gene matches: 9. From germline, CDR1 is KGHSH and CDR2 LQKENI. DNA of the CDR3: TGTGCCAGCTCACCCGACAGGGAGTATGGGGGCTACACCTTC. As protein: CASSPDREYGGYTF.

The rearrangement links TRBV10-1 to TRBJ1-2; TRBD1 might be the D (6 bases). The CDR3 length is 16 residues. V was clipped by 3 bases and J by 4 bases, with 18 bases between them. Germline CDR1 and CDR2: WNHNN and SYGVQD (reference sequence). The CDR3 nucleotides are TGCGCCAGCAGTGATCATAAAACAGGGACATTCTATGGCTACACCTTC. This encodes CASSDHKTGTFYGYTF.

The rearrangement uses TRBV9 and TRBJ2-4; the D gene is possibly TRBD1 (5 bases). Trimming cost V 0 bases and J 6 bases, with 13 bases left between them. CDR3 length equals 15 residues. In germline, CDR1 is SGDLS, CDR2 YYNGEE. The CDR3 sequence is CASSVGWGWGNIQYF. CDR3 bases: TGTGCCAGCAGCGTAGGTTGGGGCTGGGGAAACATTCAGTACTTC.

The chain joins TRBV2 to TRBJ1-5; D unresolved. Germline-derived CDR1 and CDR2 are SNHLY and FYNNEI. Between the trimmed V and J ends, which lost 8 bases and 6 bases, there was a span of 14 bases. The CDR3 is 13 amino acids. The CDR3 nucleotides read TGTGCCAGCGTAGGTCAGGCATCTCAGCCCCAGCATTTT. This sequence encodes CASVGQASQPQHF.

CDR3 in DNA: TGTGCCACCAGTGATAATTACGGGACAGGGGGGCCTTGGAACACTGAAGCTTTCTTT. It specifies CATSDNYGTGGPWNTEAFF. This chain links TRBV24-1 with TRBJ1-1; TRBD1 agrees at 11 bases. V lost 3 bases, J lost 1 base, and 12 bases stayed unmatched. Germline CDR1 and CDR2: KGHDR and SFDVKD. This CDR3 has 19 residues.

CDR3 nucleotide sequence: TGTGCCACCAGCAGAGTCCTTCGGGACACTGAAGCTTTCTTT. Amino acid sequence: CATSRVLRDTEAFF. V is TRBV15 and J is TRBJ1-1; no firm D call. Trimming stripped 1 base from V and 3 bases from J, with 9 bases between. The germline gives CDR1 LNHNV, CDR2 YYDKDF (reference sequence). This CDR3 is built from 14 residues.

The chain couples TRBV5-6 to TRBJ2-3, with D perhaps TRBD1 (5 bases). This CDR3 spans 16 amino acids. V was pared by 5 bases and J by 1 base, with 17 bases between. Germline CDR1 reads SGHDT; CDR2 reads YYEEEE. CDR3 region: CASRELGPGRTDTQYF. The CDR3 DNA is TGTGCCAGCAGGGAACTGGGGCCCGGCCGCACAGATACGCAGTATTTT.